This TCR beta chain was retrieved from a study of blood T cell repertoires in COVID-19 (dated by TCRdb to the early 2020s). At the level of the whole study: Collaborator samples came from the United States, Italy and Spain and covered acute and convalescent phases of COVID-19. Where HLA class I and class II types were available, the types were taken from metadata supplied by the sample provider, not from assay-based typing. Samples came from the ongoing ImmuneRACE study (first 160 participants) plus 1,254 subjects from 6 global collaborators. The dataset comprised deeply sampled blood TCRbeta repertoires from subjects exposed to, actively infected with, or recovered from COVID-19. The repertoires were released in a freely available public database intended as a resource for research on the immune response to SARS-CoV-2. The material from the prospective study consisted of cDNA or gDNA derived from T cells, B-cell-depleted T cells, or PBMCs. Nearly every sample came with metadata listing a de-identified subject ID, COVID-19 status, age in years and sex.

Concerning this clone: Its antigen is currently not known. The sample holds no much larger clone one base away, and base qualities are not on file.

Study-wide conclusions, independent of this receptor: The quantity of clinical and demographic metadata differed by source and by participant and was supplied without curation.

Each collaborating institution followed its own protocols to collect whole blood in K2EDTA tubes. For TCRbeta analysis, collaborators shipped samples as frozen whole blood, isolated PBMCs, or DNA extracted from either of those sample types. TCRbeta CDR3 regions were amplified from genomic DNA using the immunoSEQ Assay, a bias-controlled multiplex PCR. In the source study's methods: The number of nucleated cells in each sample was estimated from the amplification of reference gene primers within the assay. To quantify the absolute abundance of each unique TCRbeta CDR3 rearrangement, sequence reads were collapsed and filtered. For each sample, productive Simpson clonality was calculated as the square root of Simpson's diversity index over productive rearrangements. TCRdb limited this immuneACCESS table to in-frame rearrangements with V and J called. A share of clones is missing; checked studies link under half to unresolved V genes, and the rest is unexplained. That table gives V, J and clone size, and the DNA gave D and trimming. The sample table lists 55,000 to 65,000 clones, 70% to 85% of them with a count of one. The biggest ten clones account for 5.6% of the sample.

The germline V gene gives CDR1 as KGHSH and CDR2 as LQKENI. V is pared back by 0 bases and J by 7 bases, with 9 bases lying between the germline termini. The CDR3 sequence holds 14 residues, the cysteine and phenylalanine included. Only the CDR3 DNA stays, 42 bases, in frame from base 1. The source material was peripheral blood. This chain joins TRBV18 to TRBJ1-4; a tentative D match to TRBD1 spans 5 bases. The TCR originated in a woman aged 60-70 years with acute or convalescent COVID-19. The DNA sequence is as follows: TGTGCCAGCTCACCACCTGGGGCTCCTGAAAAACTGTTTTTT. This yields the protein CASSPPGAPEKLFF. Joined to the reference TRBV18 and TRBJ1-4 proteins, this CDR3 gives the full variable domain: NAGVMQNPRHLVRRRGQEARLRCSPMKGHSHVYWYRQLPEEGLKFMVYLQKENIIDESGMPKERFSAEFPKEGPSILRIQQVVRGDSAAYFCASSPPGAPEKLFFGSGTQLSVL.